Each of the 19 T cell receptor beta chains below was sequenced from the same sample in a study of cytomegalovirus exposure and HLA in healthy donors. PCR was performed using 60 Vbeta and 13 Jbeta primers. Generated by immunoSEQ multiplex PCR, the TCRdb table keeps only in-frame clones and is missing some. The data contain about 110,000 clones, over 60% of them singletons. The sequencing sample was made of PBMCs. Receptors originate from a woman aged 50 to 60 in good health and CMV-seropositive.

The CDR3 here is CASSAFGGAINEQFF. CDR3 DNA: TGTGCCAGCAGCGCCTTCGGGGGAGCCATAAATGAGCAGTTCTTC. The chain recombines TRBV9 with TRBJ2-1; TRBD2 is a possible D gene (6 bases). There are 15 residues in the CDR3. CDR1 and CDR2 (germline): SGDLS, YYNGEE. V lost 3 bases and J lost 7, with 17 bases in between.

This clone turned up a few times. V gene TRBV7-3 combines with J gene TRBJ1-3; possible D gene TRBD1, 5 bases. V was shortened by 5 bases and J by 4 bases, with 15 bases between the two germline ends. Per the germline V gene, CDR1 is SGHTA and CDR2 is FQGTGA. CDR3 length: 15 residues. The CDR3 DNA sequence: TGTGCCAGCAGCACTGAAGGACAAGCGGGAAACACCATATATTTT. Protein product: CASSTEGQAGNTIYF.

This chain uses TRBV9 with TRBJ1-2; weak D call: TRBD1 (6 bases). Trimming removed 0 bases from V and 4 bases from J, with 10 bases in between. The CDR3 is 14 residues long. Germline-derived CDR1 and CDR2 are SGDLS and YYNGEE. The DNA for the CDR3 is TGTGCCAGCAGCGTAGGGCAGGGGAGCTATGGCTACACCTTC. It encodes CASSVGQGSYGYTF. The complete variable domain, with remaining parts taken from reference TRBV9 and TRBJ1-2, reads DSGVTQTPKHLITATGQRVTLRCSPRSGDLSVYWYQQSLDQGLQFLIQYYNGEERAKGNILERFSAQQFPDLHSELNLSSLELGDSALYFCASSVGQGSYGYTFGSGTRLTVV.

The J gene is TRBJ1-1, the V gene TRBV4-3; D is ambiguous. Germline CDR1 and CDR2: LGHNA and YSLEER. This CDR3 spans 14 amino acids. Trimming removed 4 bases at V and 0 bases at J, with 9 bases between. The CDR3 nucleotides are TGCGCCAGCAGCCGTATGGACTTGAACACTGAAGCTTTCTTT. As protein: CASSRMDLNTEAFF.

The chain couples TRBV2 to TRBJ1-2; D remains unclear. Trimming removed 3 bases at V and 8 bases at J, with 10 bases between. The CDR3 contains 12 residues. Germline V lookup: CDR1 SNHLY, CDR2 FYNNEI. The CDR3 reads CASSERGWGYTF. CDR3 nucleotides: TGTGCCAGCAGTGAGCGTGGTTGGGGCTACACCTTC. The whole variable domain, filled in from reference TRBV2 and TRBJ1-2, reads EPEVTQTPSHQVTQMGQEVILRCVPISNHLYFYWYRQILGQKVEFLVSFYNNEISEKSEIFDDQFSVERPDGSNFTLKIRSTKLEDSAMYFCASSERGWGYTFGSGTRLTVV.

This chain's CDR3 is CASSQDLREGVGEKLFF. The CDR3, as DNA: TGCGCCAGCAGCCAAGATCTGAGGGAGGGGGTGGGTGAAAAACTGTTTTTT. The chain carries TRBV4-1 and TRBJ1-4, with D perhaps TRBD1 (6 bases). CDR3 length: 17 amino acids. V lost 0 bases, J lost 7 bases, and 18 bases lay in between. Germline CDR1 and CDR2: MGHRA and YSYEKL.

The chain combines TRBV29-1 with TRBJ2-1; TRBD1 matches at 7 bases. The CDR3 has 10 amino acids. Per germline, CDR1 SQVTM and CDR2 ANQGSEA. V lost 4 bases to trimming and J lost 11 bases; unmatched junction nucleotides: 2. CDR3 nucleotide sequence: TGCAGCGTTGTACAGGGGAAGCAGTTCTTC. Amino acid sequence: CSVVQGKQFF.

The chain uses TRBV7-3 and TRBJ2-5; 11 bases are a match to TRBD2. Germline lookup yields CDR1 SGHTA and CDR2 FQGTGA. The CDR3 runs 15 residues. J lost 2 bases, V lost 8 bases, and 7 bases had no gene match. CDR3 sequence: CASGPGLAAQETQYF. In nucleotides, the CDR3 is TGTGCCAGCGGGCCGGGACTAGCGGCGCAAGAGACCCAGTACTTC.

The J gene is TRBJ2-7, the V gene TRBV2; 9 bases are a match to TRBD1. Losses at the gene ends were 7 bases for V and 9 bases for J; bases not matched to a gene: 13. The CDR3 sequence is 14 residues long. Looked up from germline, CDR1 is SNHLY and CDR2 is FYNNEI. CDR3 in DNA: TGTGCCAGCATGGGGGACAGGGCAAAGTTTGGGCAGTACTTC. This encodes CASMGDRAKFGQYF.

The chain uses TRBV5-4 and TRBJ2-1, with 8 bases fitting TRBD2. The germline gives CDR1 SGHNT, CDR2 YYREEE (reference sequence). V lost 1 base to trimming and J lost 4 bases; unmatched junction nucleotides: 4. The CDR3 extends over 15 amino acids. CDR3 protein: CASSLSSGGYNEQFF. CDR3 in DNA: TGTGCCAGCAGCTTGAGCAGCGGGGGTTACAATGAGCAGTTCTTC.

This clone turned up a few times. This chain joins TRBV5-1 and TRBJ2-7; a weak D match, TRBD2 (7 bases). Trimming took 4 bases from V and 6 from J, leaving 17 bases between them. This CDR3 spans 14 amino acids. Germline lookup yields CDR1 SGHRS and CDR2 YFSETQ. CDR3 sequence reads: CASSPTGGPGEQYF. Written as DNA, the CDR3 is TGCGCCAGCAGCCCAACGGGGGGCCCTGGCGAGCAGTACTTC.

This clone was counted once. This chain joins TRBV5-4 and TRBJ2-1; TRBD2 matches at 11 bases. This CDR3 is built from 13 residues. In germline, CDR1 is SGHNT, CDR2 YYREEE (reference sequence). The J segment lost 9 bases and the V segment lost 5 bases, leaving 4 bases of the junction unmatched. The CDR3 loop reads CASSLAGGLEQFF. The CDR3 DNA reads as TGTGCCAGCAGTTTAGCGGGGGGGCTTGAGCAGTTCTTC.

V is TRBV18 and J is TRBJ1-1, with D possibly matching TRBD1 (6 bases). With 2 bases removed from V and 2 bases from J, the gap between germline ends came to 6 bases. In germline, CDR1 is KGHSH, CDR2 LQKENI. The CDR3 contains 13 residues. CDR3 loop: CASSPGGNTEAFF. The DNA of the CDR3 is TGTGCCAGCTCACCAGGGGGCAACACTGAAGCTTTCTTT. The full variable domain, its missing parts supplied by reference TRBV18 and TRBJ1-1, is NAGVMQNPRHLVRRRGQEARLRCSPMKGHSHVYWYRQLPEEGLKFMVYLQKENIIDESGMPKERFSAEFPKEGPSILRIQQVVRGDSAAYFCASSPGGNTEAFFGQGTRLTVV.

About this clone: Other DNA sequences in the same sample also yield this CDR3. The chain is built from TRBV28 and TRBJ2-5, with 9 bases that match TRBD1. The CDR3 totals 15 residues. With V trimmed by 4 bases and J by 4 bases, 7 bases remained unmatched. Germline V lookup: CDR1 MDHEN, CDR2 SYDVKM. The CDR3: CASSYLTGGGETQYF. The DNA of the CDR3 is TGTGCCAGCAGTTATCTGACAGGGGGAGGAGAGACCCAGTACTTC. Using reference TRBV28 and TRBJ2-5 for the parts outside the CDR3, the full variable domain is DVKVTQSSRYLVKRTGEKVFLECVQDMDHENMFWYRQDPGLGLRLIYFSYDVKMKEKGDIPEGYSVSREKKERFSLILESASTNQTSMYLCASSYLTGGGETQYFGPGTRLLVL.

The V gene is TRBV5-6, the J gene TRBJ1-2, with TRBD1 as a possible D gene (6 bases). V lost 4 bases and J lost 3, with 16 bases in between. The germline V gene encodes CDR1 SGHDT and CDR2 YYEEEE. This CDR3 comprises 15 residues. In DNA form, the CDR3 reads TGTGCCAGCAGCGCAAACAGGGTTCCCTACTATGGCTACACCTTC. Its translation: CASSANRVPYYGYTF. Full variable domain (rest looked up from reference TRBV5-6 and TRBJ1-2): DAGVTQSPTHLIKTRGQQVTLRCSPKSGHDTVSWYQQALGQGPQFIFQYYEEEERQRGNFPDRFSGHQFPNYSSELNVNALLLGDSALYLCASSANRVPYYGYTFGSGTRLTVV.

This chain uses TRBV7-9 with TRBJ1-1, with a weak D call TRBD1 (5 bases). V lost 1 base, J lost 3 bases, and 9 bases lay in between. The CDR3 extends over 14 amino acids. Looked up from germline, CDR1 is SEHNR and CDR2 is FQNEAQ (reference sequence). DNA for the CDR3: TGTGCCAGCAGCTTAGGACAGATCGACACTGAAGCTTTCTTT. It translates to CASSLGQIDTEAFF.

Turning to this clone: Other nucleotide sequences in the sample specify the same CDR3. The chain carries TRBV5-1 and TRBJ2-5; no reliable D call. Germline V gene sequence: CDR1 SGHRS, CDR2 YFSETQ. This CDR3 has 13 residues. V was shortened by 1 base and J by 5 bases, with 9 bases between the two germline ends. This chain's CDR3 is CASSLTPGETQYF. DNA of the CDR3: TGCGCCAGCAGCTTGACCCCCGGGGAGACCCAGTACTTC.

V and J are TRBV4-3 and TRBJ1-5; 7 bases are shared with TRBD1. The germline V gene encodes CDR1 LGHNA and CDR2 YSLEER. The CDR3 covers 16 residues. V was pared by 0 bases and J by 3 bases, with 5 bases of the junction left unmatched. CDR3 amino acids: CASSQELGQINQPQHF. CDR3 coding DNA: TGCGCCAGCAGCCAAGAGTTGGGACAGATCAATCAGCCCCAGCATTTT.

V and J are TRBV4-2 and TRBJ1-3; D is unclear. Germline V lookup: CDR1 LGHNA, CDR2 YNFKEQ. Trimming pared 0 bases from V and 2 bases from J, leaving 20 bases between. The CDR3 has 19 residues. The CDR3: CASSQDPAGSGFAGNTIYF. The CDR3 DNA reads as TGTGCCAGCAGCCAAGATCCCGCGGGATCTGGGTTTGCTGGAAACACCATATATTTT.